The entry that follows covers one T cell receptor (beta chain) sequence. This entry belongs to a study of blood T cell repertoires in COVID-19. Whole-study context: Collection of acute and convalescent COVID-19 samples took place in the United States, Italy and Spain. PBMCs, B-cell-depleted T cells, or T cells were the source of the cDNA or gDNA that made up the material.

As processed by the authors: Researchers report that nucleated cell counts were estimated from reference gene primer amplification. TCRdb's copy holds only in-frame clones and misses some; the assay was immunoSEQ multiplex PCR. The DNA gave D and trimming, while V, J and clone size come from that table. Among around 80,000 clones listed, approximately 80% were seen once. Per germline, CDR1 LNHDA and CDR2 SQIVND (reference sequence). With V trimmed by 6 bases and J by 9 bases, 8 bases remained unmatched. CDR3 length: 13 amino acids. What was sequenced was peripheral blood. The chain joins TRBV19 to TRBJ2-1, with TRBD1 matching over 7 bases. The TCR originated in a woman at least 80 years old with active or convalescent COVID-19. The CDR3 DNA reads as TGTGCCAGTAGGCGACAGGGTCTGAGTGAGCAGTTCTTC. It codes for CASRRQGLSEQFF.